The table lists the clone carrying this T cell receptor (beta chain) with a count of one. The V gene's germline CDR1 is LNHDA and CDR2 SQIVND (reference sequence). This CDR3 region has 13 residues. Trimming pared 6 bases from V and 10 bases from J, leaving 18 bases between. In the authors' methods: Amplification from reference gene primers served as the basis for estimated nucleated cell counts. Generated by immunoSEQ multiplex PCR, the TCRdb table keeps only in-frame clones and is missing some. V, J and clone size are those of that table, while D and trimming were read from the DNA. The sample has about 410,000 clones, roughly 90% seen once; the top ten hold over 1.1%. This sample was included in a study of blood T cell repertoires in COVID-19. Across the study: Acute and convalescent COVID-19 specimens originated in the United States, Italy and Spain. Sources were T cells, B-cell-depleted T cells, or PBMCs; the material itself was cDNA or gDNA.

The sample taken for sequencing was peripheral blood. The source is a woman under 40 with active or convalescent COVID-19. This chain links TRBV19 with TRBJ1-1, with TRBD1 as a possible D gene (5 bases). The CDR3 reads CASSPTGTGGAFF. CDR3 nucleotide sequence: TGTGCCAGTAGCCCCACCGGGACGGGGGGAGCTTTCTTT.